This is a list of T cell receptor beta chains from one sample in a study of blood T cells in healthy people across ages. TCRdb itself ran the 5' RACE reads through MiXCR, one entry per CDR3 protein. The table records under 1,000,000 distinct CDR3 sequences, about 42% of them present only once. The sequencing input was blood. Source of these receptors: an older man in good health. Each CDR3 is given with its conserved first and last residue. Fields, in order: D gene, V gene, J gene, clone size, CDR3 length, CDR3 protein, CDR3 DNA. A D gene is named only where the DNA matches it firmly. Size is stated for part of the rows, as once, few or many counts, or as a class when the clone is expanded.

D: .; V: TRBV20-1; J: TRBJ1-1; size: .; length: 13; CDR3: CSVVGFRHTEAFF; DNA: TGCAGTGTGGTCGGGTTTAGGCACACTGAAGCTTTCTTT
D: .; V: TRBV6-2/TRBV6-3; J: TRBJ2-5; size: .; length: 14; CDR3: CTSTLGLIQETQYF; DNA: TGTACCAGCACTCTTGGACTGATTCAAGAGACCCAGTACTTC
D: TRBD1; V: TRBV25-1; J: TRBJ1-1; size: .; length: 14; CDR3: CASVEGGGKSEAFF; DNA: TGTGCCAGCGTAGAAGGGGGCGGTAAGTCTGAAGCTTTCTTT
D: TRBD2; V: TRBV7-3; J: TRBJ2-3; size: .; length: 15; CDR3: CASSLAGGPIDTQYF; DNA: TGTGCCAGCAGCTTAGCGGGAGGGCCGATAGATACGCAGTATTTT
D: TRBD1; V: TRBV25-1; J: TRBJ2-7; size: .; length: 15; CDR3: CASSDPGQGDYEQYF; DNA: TGTGCCAGCAGTGACCCGGGACAGGGAGACTACGAGCAGTACTTC
D: .; V: TRBV10-3; J: TRBJ2-4; size: .; length: 16; CDR3: CAISDPRPSGKNIQYF; DNA: TGTGCCATCAGTGACCCCCGACCCTCGGGGAAAAACATTCAGTACTTC
D: .; V: TRBV6-1; J: TRBJ2-1; size: few; length: 16; CDR3: CASSGRDLLSYNEQFF; DNA: TGTGCCAGCAGTGGCCGGGACCTCCTCTCGTACAATGAGCAGTTCTTC
D: .; V: TRBV7-9; J: TRBJ2-1; size: .; length: 15; CDR3: CASSPGQNSYNEQFF; DNA: TGTGCCAGCAGCCCTGGACAAAACTCCTACAATGAGCAGTTCTTC
D: .; V: TRBV7-3; J: TRBJ1-1; size: .; length: 14; CDR3: CASSLDRLGTEAFF; DNA: TGTGCCAGCAGCTTAGACAGATTAGGCACTGAAGCTTTCTTT
D: TRBD1; V: TRBV5-1; J: TRBJ2-1; size: .; length: 15; CDR3: CASSLGTGRGNEQFF; DNA: TGCGCCAGCAGCCTCGGGACAGGGAGGGGCAATGAGCAGTTCTTC
D: .; V: TRBV7-8; J: TRBJ2-5; size: .; length: 16; CDR3: CASSLDVVEAQETQYF; DNA: TGTGCCAGCAGCTTAGACGTGGTCGAGGCGCAAGAGACCCAGTACTTC
D: TRBD2; V: TRBV29-1; J: TRBJ2-1; size: .; length: 14; CDR3: CSVDSGADYNEQFF; DNA: TGCAGCGTTGACAGCGGGGCAGACTACAATGAGCAGTTCTTC
D: .; V: TRBV7-2; J: TRBJ2-4; size: few; length: 14; CDR3: CASRAPGTQDIQYF; DNA: TGTGCCAGCAGAGCTCCCGGGACTCAGGACATTCAGTACTTC
D: .; V: TRBV19; J: TRBJ2-7; size: .; length: 15; CDR3: CASGPREDGTYEQYF; DNA: TGTGCCAGTGGTCCCAGGGAGGACGGAACCTACGAGCAGTACTTC
D: .; V: TRBV3-1; J: TRBJ2-7; size: .; length: 12; CDR3: CASRGLAHEQYF; DNA: TGTGCCAGCAGAGGGCTAGCCCACGAGCAGTACTTC
D: .; V: TRBV7-2; J: TRBJ2-7; size: few; length: 15; CDR3: CASSLALSPTYEQYF; DNA: TGTGCCAGCAGCTTAGCCTTAAGCCCGACCTACGAGCAGTACTTC
D: .; V: TRBV29-1; J: TRBJ2-7; size: .; length: 13; CDR3: CSVEDRATYEQYF; DNA: TGCAGCGTTGAAGACAGGGCTACCTACGAGCAGTACTTC
D: .; V: TRBV7-2; J: TRBJ2-7; size: once; length: 16; CDR3: CASSFRTPSSYNEQYF; DNA: TGTGCCAGCAGCTTTCGGACTCCTAGCTCCTACAATGAGCAGTACTTC
D: TRBD1; V: TRBV5-1; J: TRBJ2-5; size: .; length: 15; CDR3: CASSSGQGPQAAQYF; DNA: TGCGCCAGCAGCTCCGGACAGGGGCCCCAAGCGGCCCAGTACTTC
D: TRBD2; V: TRBV7-8; J: TRBJ2-7; size: .; length: 17; CDR3: CAGSPLGTSGSSGEQYF; DNA: TGTGCCGGCAGCCCGCTGGGGACTAGCGGGAGCTCTGGAGAGCAGTACTTC
D: .; V: TRBV6-6; J: TRBJ2-5; size: .; length: 14; CDR3: CASSYGGSQETQYF; DNA: TGTGCCAGCAGTTACGGGGGGTCCCAGGAGACCCAGTACTTC
D: .; V: TRBV12-3/TRBV12-4; J: TRBJ2-5; size: many; length: 16; CDR3: CASSRWAGSGGETQYF; DNA: TGTGCCAGCAGTCGTTGGGCCGGGAGTGGGGGAGAGACCCAGTACTTC
D: TRBD2; V: TRBV20-1; J: TRBJ2-7; size: .; length: 17; CDR3: CSAPDWASGRRGDEQYF; DNA: TGCAGTGCCCCTGATTGGGCTAGCGGGCGCCGTGGGGACGAGCAGTACTTC
D: TRBD2; V: TRBV15; J: TRBJ2-1; size: .; length: 15; CDR3: CATGFGTSGSPEQFF; DNA: TGTGCCACCGGGTTCGGGACTAGCGGGAGCCCTGAGCAGTTCTTC
D: .; V: TRBV7-3; J: TRBJ1-6; size: many; length: 15; CDR3: CASSSLGGYNSPLHF; DNA: TGTGCCAGCAGCTCCCTCGGGGGGTATAATTCACCCCTCCACTTT
D: .; V: TRBV28; J: TRBJ2-7; size: many; length: 14; CDR3: CASIGQAYANEQYF; DNA: TGTGCCAGCATTGGTCAAGCCTACGCCAACGAGCAGTACTTC
D: .; V: TRBV3-1; J: TRBJ1-2; size: .; length: 15; CDR3: CASSQDRSGLCGYTF; DNA: TGTGCCAGCAGCCAAGATCGCTCGGGACTCTGTGGCTACACCTTC
D: .; V: TRBV12-3/TRBV12-4; J: TRBJ2-3; size: .; length: 18; CDR3: CASSLGSQSITSTDTQYF; DNA: TGTGCCAGCAGTTTAGGGAGTCAGTCGATTACTAGCACAGATACGCAGTATTTT
D: .; V: TRBV12-3/TRBV12-4; J: TRBJ1-2; size: .; length: 13; CDR3: CASRGVSAYGYTF; DNA: TGTGCCAGCAGGGGGGTTTCGGCCTATGGCTACACCTTC
D: TRBD1; V: TRBV9; J: TRBJ1-6; size: many; length: 14; CDR3: CASSEDRGWSPLHF; DNA: TGTGCCAGCAGCGAGGACAGGGGATGGTCACCCCTCCACTTT
D: TRBD2; V: TRBV29-1; J: TRBJ2-1; size: few; length: 12; CDR3: CSVEREVGEQFF; DNA: TGCAGCGTTGAACGGGAGGTGGGTGAGCAGTTCTTC
D: .; V: TRBV12-3/TRBV12-4; J: TRBJ2-3; size: .; length: 15; CDR3: CASTDGRASTDTQYF; DNA: TGTGCCAGCACCGACGGCAGGGCTTCGACAGATACGCAGTATTTT
D: .; V: TRBV20-1; J: TRBJ2-7; size: .; length: 14; CDR3: CSARVAWIGDEQYF; DNA: TGCAGTGCTAGAGTAGCATGGATTGGCGATGAGCAGTACTTC
D: .; V: TRBV28; J: TRBJ2-2; size: .; length: 15; CDR3: CASSLSGPNTGELFF; DNA: TGTGCCAGCAGTTTAAGCGGGCCGAACACCGGGGAGCTGTTTTTT
D: TRBD1; V: TRBV19; J: TRBJ1-2; size: .; length: 12; CDR3: CASSRQGHGYTF; DNA: TGTGCCAGTAGTCGACAGGGTCATGGCTACACCTTC
D: .; V: TRBV12-3/TRBV12-4; J: TRBJ2-4; size: .; length: 14; CDR3: CASTYGVSKNIQYF; DNA: TGTGCCAGCACCTATGGAGTATCCAAAAACATTCAGTACTTC
D: TRBD1; V: TRBV24-1; J: TRBJ2-3; size: .; length: 22; CDR3: CATSDSKPDRAPFLHGTDTQYF; DNA: TGTGCCACCAGTGATTCAAAACCGGACAGGGCCCCATTTCTCCACGGTACAGATACGCAGTATTTT
D: .; V: TRBV12-3/TRBV12-4; J: TRBJ2-5; size: few; length: 14; CDR3: CASSVSQSQETQYF; DNA: TGTGCCAGCAGTGTGTCACAGTCCCAAGAGACCCAGTACTTC
D: .; V: TRBV7-9; J: TRBJ2-3; size: .; length: 17; CDR3: CASSFPRQGPSTDTQYF; DNA: TGTGCCAGCAGCTTCCCTCGGCAGGGACCTAGCACAGATACGCAGTATTTT
D: .; V: TRBV7-8; J: TRBJ2-7; size: few; length: 12; CDR3: CASSPNNYEQYF; DNA: TGTGCCAGCAGCCCCAACAACTACGAGCAGTACTTC
D: .; V: TRBV6-2/TRBV6-3; J: TRBJ2-1; size: many; length: 11; CDR3: CASSTNSEQFF; DNA: TGTGCCAGCAGCACAAATAGTGAGCAGTTCTTC
D: TRBD1; V: TRBV12-3/TRBV12-4; J: TRBJ2-2; size: .; length: 15; CDR3: CASSTTGEGTGELFF; DNA: TGTGCCAGCAGTACAACAGGGGAAGGGACCGGGGAGCTGTTTTTT
D: .; V: TRBV7-2; J: TRBJ2-7; size: once; length: 14; CDR3: CASSSGTFTYEQYF; DNA: TGTGCCAGCAGCTCTGGGACTTTTACCTACGAGCAGTACTTC
D: TRBD2; V: TRBV7-6; J: TRBJ2-1; size: once; length: 16; CDR3: CASSLRTSGYYNEQFF; DNA: TGTGCCAGCAGCTTACGGACTAGCGGGTACTACAATGAGCAGTTCTTC
D: TRBD1; V: TRBV2; J: TRBJ1-1; size: .; length: 12; CDR3: CASSDRATEAFF; DNA: TGTGCCAGCAGCGACAGGGCCACTGAAGCTTTCTTT
D: .; V: TRBV7-2; J: TRBJ2-7; size: few; length: 15; CDR3: CASSHRGTSSCEQYF; DNA: TGTGCCAGCAGCCACCGGGGGACTTCCTCGTGCGAGCAGTACTTC
D: TRBD2; V: TRBV28; J: TRBJ2-7; size: .; length: 18; CDR3: CASSSDPGVAGEEYEQYF; DNA: TGTGCCAGCAGTTCCGATCCTGGAGTAGCGGGAGAGGAATACGAGCAGTACTTC
D: .; V: TRBV10-3; J: TRBJ2-7; size: few; length: 15; CDR3: CAISETGGTSYEQYF; DNA: TGTGCCATCAGCGAGACAGGCGGGACTTCCTACGAGCAGTACTTC
D: .; V: TRBV5-6; J: TRBJ2-7; size: .; length: 12; CDR3: CASSWRTDEQYF; DNA: TGTGCCAGCAGCTGGCGGACAGACGAGCAGTACTTC
D: .; V: TRBV20-1; J: TRBJ2-5; size: many; length: 13; CDR3: CSARGGNQETQYF; DNA: TGCAGTGCTAGGGGCGGGAACCAAGAGACCCAGTACTTC
D: TRBD2; V: TRBV7-2; J: TRBJ2-7; size: .; length: 15; CDR3: CASSPRLAGATEQYF; DNA: TGTGCCAGCAGCCCAAGACTAGCGGGAGCTACGGAGCAGTACTTC
D: TRBD2; V: TRBV19; J: TRBJ2-1; size: .; length: 17; CDR3: CASSHPGGLAGGNEQFF; DNA: TGTGCCAGTAGTCACCCCGGTGGACTAGCGGGAGGCAATGAGCAGTTCTTC
D: TRBD1; V: TRBV27; J: TRBJ2-1; size: few; length: 13; CDR3: CASSLTGVDEQFF; DNA: TGTGCCAGCAGTTTAACAGGGGTCGATGAGCAGTTCTTC
D: TRBD1; V: TRBV28; J: TRBJ2-4; size: .; length: 15; CDR3: CASRLQGASKNIQYF; DNA: TGTGCCAGCAGGCTACAGGGGGCGTCTAAAAACATTCAGTACTTC
D: .; V: TRBV6-6; J: TRBJ2-7; size: many; length: 14; CDR3: CASSYFGGQDEQYF; DNA: TGTGCCAGCAGTTACTTCGGGGGTCAGGACGAGCAGTACTTC
D: .; V: TRBV12-3/TRBV12-4; J: TRBJ2-3; size: many; length: 13; CDR3: CASSLDSTDTQYF; DNA: TGTGCCAGCAGCCTGGACAGCACAGATACGCAGTATTTT
D: TRBD2; V: TRBV5-1; J: TRBJ2-7; size: .; length: 15; CDR3: CASIHETSVYNEQYF; DNA: TGCGCCAGCATTCACGAGACTAGCGTGTACAATGAGCAGTACTTC
D: .; V: TRBV29-1; J: TRBJ2-1; size: few; length: 13; CDR3: CSVGDSRYNEQFF; DNA: TGCAGCGTTGGAGACAGCAGATACAATGAGCAGTTCTTC
D: .; V: TRBV2; J: TRBJ1-1; size: .; length: 11; CDR3: CAKTLNTEAFF; DNA: TGTGCCAAGACCCTGAACACTGAAGCTTTCTTT